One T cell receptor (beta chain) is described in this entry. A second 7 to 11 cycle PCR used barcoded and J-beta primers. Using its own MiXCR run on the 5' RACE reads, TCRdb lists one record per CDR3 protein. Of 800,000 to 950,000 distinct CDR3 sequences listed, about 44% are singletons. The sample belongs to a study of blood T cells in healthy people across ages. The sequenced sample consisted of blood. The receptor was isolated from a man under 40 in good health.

CDR3 nucleotides: TGCAGTGCTAGATTGGGACTAGCGGGAGACTACAATGAGCAGTTCTTC. Protein product: CSARLGLAGDYNEQFF. The chain employs TRBV20-1 and TRBJ2-1; 14 bases are a match to TRBD2. This CDR3 region has 16 residues. CDR1 is DFQATT, CDR2 SNEGSKA, per germline (reference sequence). After removal of 2 bases from V and 3 bases from J, the junction contained 3 bases not matched to a gene.